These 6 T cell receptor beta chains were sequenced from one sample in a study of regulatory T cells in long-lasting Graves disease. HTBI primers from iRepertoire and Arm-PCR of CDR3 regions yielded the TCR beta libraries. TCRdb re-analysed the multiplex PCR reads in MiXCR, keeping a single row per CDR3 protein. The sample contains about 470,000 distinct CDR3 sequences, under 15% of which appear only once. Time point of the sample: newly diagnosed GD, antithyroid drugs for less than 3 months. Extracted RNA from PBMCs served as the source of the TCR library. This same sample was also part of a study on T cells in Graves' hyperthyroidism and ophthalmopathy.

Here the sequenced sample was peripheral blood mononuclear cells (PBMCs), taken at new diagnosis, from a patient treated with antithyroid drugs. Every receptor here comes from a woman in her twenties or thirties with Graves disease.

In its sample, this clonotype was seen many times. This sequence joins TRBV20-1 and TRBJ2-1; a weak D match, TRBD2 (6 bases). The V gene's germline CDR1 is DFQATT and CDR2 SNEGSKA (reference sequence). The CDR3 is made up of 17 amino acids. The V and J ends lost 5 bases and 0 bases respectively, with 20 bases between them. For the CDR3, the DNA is TGCAGTGCTGGCATCCTCGGATTCGGGAGCTCCTACAATGAGCAGTTCTTC. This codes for CSAGILGFGSSYNEQFF.

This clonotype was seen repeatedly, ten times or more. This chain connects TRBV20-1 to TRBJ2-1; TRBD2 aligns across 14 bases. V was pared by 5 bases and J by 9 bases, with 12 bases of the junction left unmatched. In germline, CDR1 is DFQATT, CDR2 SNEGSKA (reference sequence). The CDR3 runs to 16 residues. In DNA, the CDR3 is TGCAGTGCTGACCCCGGGACTAGCGGGAGTTCGGGTGAGCAGTTCTTC. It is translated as CSADPGTSGSSGEQFF.

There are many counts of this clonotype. The CDR3 DNA sequence: TGTGCCACCAGCCAAGCGGTTGGGCGCCAAGAGACCCAGTACTTC. Its protein product is CATSQAVGRQETQYF. The rearrangement uses TRBV15 and TRBJ2-5, with a possible D match to TRBD2 (5 bases). The length of the CDR3 is 15 residues. Germline CDR1 is LNHNV and CDR2 is YYDKDF (reference sequence). The V end was cut by 5 bases, the J end by 1 base, with 14 bases between. Full variable domain (rest looked up from reference TRBV15 and TRBJ2-5): DAMVIQNPRYQVTQFGKPVTLSCSQTLNHNVMYWYQQKSSQAPKLLFHYYDKDFNNEADTPDNFQSRRPNTSFCFLDIRSPGLGDTAMYLCATSQAVGRQETQYFGPGTRLLVL.

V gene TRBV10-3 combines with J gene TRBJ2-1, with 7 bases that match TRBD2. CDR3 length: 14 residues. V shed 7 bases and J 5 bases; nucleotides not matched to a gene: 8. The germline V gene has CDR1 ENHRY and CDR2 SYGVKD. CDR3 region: CAITLGGGHNEQFF. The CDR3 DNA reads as TGTGCCATCACCCTTGGGGGAGGGCACAATGAGCAGTTCTTC.

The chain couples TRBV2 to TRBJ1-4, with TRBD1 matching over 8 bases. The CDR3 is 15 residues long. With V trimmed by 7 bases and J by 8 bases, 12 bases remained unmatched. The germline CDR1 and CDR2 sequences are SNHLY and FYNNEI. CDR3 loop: CASKGQGAVSEKLFF. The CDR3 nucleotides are TGTGCCAGCAAAGGACAGGGAGCGGTTTCAGAAAAACTGTTTTTT.

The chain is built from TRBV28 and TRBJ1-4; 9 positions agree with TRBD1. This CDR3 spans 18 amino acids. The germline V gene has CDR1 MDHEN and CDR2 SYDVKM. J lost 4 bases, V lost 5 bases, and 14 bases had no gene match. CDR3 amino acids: CASSLSPGQGVLNEKLFF. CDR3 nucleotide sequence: TGTGCCAGCAGTCTAAGTCCGGGACAGGGAGTCCTTAATGAAAAACTGTTTTTT.